This T cell receptor beta chain was identified during a study of blood T cells in healthy people across ages (dated by TCRdb to the mid-2010s). Notes on the research overall: In model experiments, template switching captured about one uniquely barcoded TCR beta cDNA molecule for every two T cells. To track age-related changes in TCR beta repertoire diversity, the study relied on deep sequencing normalized with unique cDNA molecular identifiers. The donors were split into four age groups: young (average around 15 years), middle-aged (roughly 40), aged (more than 60) and long-lived (roughly 86). To avoid experimental bias, donors of different ages were randomly spread across the sequencing lanes. For two donors (one aged 18 to 30 and one aged 80 or older), the study analyzed two additional independent replicas of 1 million unique cDNA reads from the same blood draw. General findings and caveats noted by the study authors: Compared with the aged group, more naive CD4+ T cells, fewer expanded clones and increased TCR diversity were shown by the long-lived group, suggesting age selection. As age increased, observed TCR beta diversity per million T cells dropped in a roughly linear way, and a significant reduction was already evident by age about 40. Because profiling used bulk unsorted PBMCs, naive and antigen-experienced compartments could not be compared conclusively. The CMV infection status of donors was not known, potentially confounding age-related changes in expanded clonotypes. Estimates of total diversity based on one million sequenced T cells were regarded as lower bounds and as underestimates. Observed TCR beta diversity correlated strongly with the percentage of naive T cells measured by flow cytometry.

There are a few counts of this clonotype. Its antigen specificity is not known. No clone much larger than this one lies a single base away; base qualities are absent. The 39 donors, aged about 6 to 100 years, were systemically healthy Caucasian individuals from Russia. Each donor gave ten milliliters of peripheral blood, drawn into EDTA-treated Vacutainer tubes. Ficoll-Paque density-gradient centrifugation was used to isolate PBMCs, with at least 6.5 million per sample. Trizol reagent was used to extract total RNA from PBMCs, with at least 6 micrograms per sample. Naive CD45RAhigh/CD27high T cell percentages were measured by flow cytometry on a PBMC aliquot from every donor. The library was built by means of 5' RACE. The sequencer was an Illumina HiSeq 2500. A second PCR of about 7 to 12 cycles was run with a J-beta primer mix and a sample-barcoded 5' primer. A template-switch 5' adaptor carrying 12 random nucleotides introduced a unique molecular identifier onto each TCR beta cDNA molecule. Each sample yielded at least 2.5 million CDR3-containing paired-end reads. First-strand cDNA was synthesized from all RNA with the Mint cDNA synthesis kit, primed by a TRBC-specific oligonucleotide. All cDNA was treated with uracil-DNA glycosylase and then went through a first 18-cycle PCR with the universal primers M1SS and BC2_uni_R. Under the source paper's analysis protocol: Normalization of each sample was performed by random selection of 1 million high-quality reads, each carrying a distinct molecular identifier. Reads with shared molecular identifiers were discarded instead of being binned into consensus sequences. MiTCR, run with a Q25 quality threshold and the strictest error-elimination algorithm, handled CDR3 identification, clonotype clustering and error correction. A nonparametric unseen species model with Euler transformation was used to estimate lower-bound total TCR beta diversity. TCRdb passed the public sequencing reads through fastp at Q25 and MiXCR, retaining productive beta sequences. Records with the same CDR3 protein are collapsed into one entry carrying the most frequent genes and DNA. The V and J calls shown here were made by TCRdb, not taken from the authors' results. The sample yields 710,000 or so distinct CDR3 sequences; about a fifth were counted once. The ten largest clones represent about 20% of the sample.

This TCR was recovered from a man aged 65 to 85 in good health. The sequencing input was blood.

The DNA reads as follows: TGTGCCACCAGCAGAGATAAGACTAGCGTCTACGAGCAGTACGTC. This is translated as CATSRDKTSVYEQYV. The chain is encoded by TRBV15 joined to TRBJ2-7, with TRBD2 identical over 8 junction bases. The junction shows trimming of 0 bases on V and 3 bases on J, and the gene matches do not reach 4 bases of it. From the cysteine up to the valine, the CDR3 has a length of 15 residues. Only CDR3 DNA remains: 45 bases, in frame from the first base. The germline V gene (reference sequence) supplies CDR1 LNHNV and CDR2 YYDKDF.